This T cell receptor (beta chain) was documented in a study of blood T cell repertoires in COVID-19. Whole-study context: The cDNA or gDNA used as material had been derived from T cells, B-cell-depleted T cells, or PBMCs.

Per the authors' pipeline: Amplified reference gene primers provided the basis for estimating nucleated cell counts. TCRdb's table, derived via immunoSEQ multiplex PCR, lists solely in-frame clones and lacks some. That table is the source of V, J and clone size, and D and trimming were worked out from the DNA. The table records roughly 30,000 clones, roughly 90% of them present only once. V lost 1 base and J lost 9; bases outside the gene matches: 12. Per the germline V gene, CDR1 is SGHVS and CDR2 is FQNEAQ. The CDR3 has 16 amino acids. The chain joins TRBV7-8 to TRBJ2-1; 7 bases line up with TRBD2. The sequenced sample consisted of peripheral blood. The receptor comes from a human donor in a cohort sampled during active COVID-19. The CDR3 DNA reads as TGTGCCAGCAGCTTAGGTGCGGGGGTCAGACACAGTGAGCAGTTCTTC. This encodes CASSLGAGVRHSEQFF.